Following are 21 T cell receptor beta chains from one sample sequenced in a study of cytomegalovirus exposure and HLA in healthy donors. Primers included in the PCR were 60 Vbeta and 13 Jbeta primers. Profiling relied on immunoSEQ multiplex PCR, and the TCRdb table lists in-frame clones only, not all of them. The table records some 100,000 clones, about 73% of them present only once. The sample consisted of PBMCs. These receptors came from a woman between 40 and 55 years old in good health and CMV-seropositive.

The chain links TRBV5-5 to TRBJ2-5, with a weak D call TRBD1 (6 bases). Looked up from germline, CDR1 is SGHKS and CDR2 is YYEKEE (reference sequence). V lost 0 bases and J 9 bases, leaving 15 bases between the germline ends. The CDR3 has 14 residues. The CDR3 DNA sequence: TGTGCCAGCAGCTTGGACCAGGGGCCAGGGGCCCAGTACTTC. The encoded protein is CASSLDQGPGAQYF.

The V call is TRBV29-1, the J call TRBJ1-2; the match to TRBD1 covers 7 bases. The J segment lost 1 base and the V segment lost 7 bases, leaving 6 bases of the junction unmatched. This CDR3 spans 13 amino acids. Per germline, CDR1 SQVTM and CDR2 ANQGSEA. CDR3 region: CSAGTELNYGYTF. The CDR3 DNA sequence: TGCAGCGCTGGGACAGAACTTAACTATGGCTACACCTTC.

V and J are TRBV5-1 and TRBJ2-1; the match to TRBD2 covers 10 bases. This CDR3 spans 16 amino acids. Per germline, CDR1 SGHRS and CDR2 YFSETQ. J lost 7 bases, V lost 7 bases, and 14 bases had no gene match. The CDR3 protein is CASGLLAGDVSNEQFF. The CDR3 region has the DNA TGCGCCAGCGGGTTGCTAGCGGGAGATGTCTCGAATGAGCAGTTCTTC.

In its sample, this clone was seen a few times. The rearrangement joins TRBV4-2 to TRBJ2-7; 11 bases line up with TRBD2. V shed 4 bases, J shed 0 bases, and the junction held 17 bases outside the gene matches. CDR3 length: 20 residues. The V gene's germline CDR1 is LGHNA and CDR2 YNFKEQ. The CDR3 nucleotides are TGTGCCAGCAGCCTAGGAGAAAATAGCGGGAGGGCCGCGAGCTCCTACGAGCAGTACTTC. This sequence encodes CASSLGENSGRAASSYEQYF.

CDR3 coding DNA: TGCAGCGTTGAAACGGGGGAACAGTTCTTC. Amino acids: CSVETGEQFF. This chain joins TRBV29-1 and TRBJ2-1; D may be TRBD2 (6 bases). This CDR3 has 10 residues. V lost 2 bases and J 13 bases, leaving 9 bases between the germline ends. Germline V lookup: CDR1 SQVTM, CDR2 ANQGSEA.

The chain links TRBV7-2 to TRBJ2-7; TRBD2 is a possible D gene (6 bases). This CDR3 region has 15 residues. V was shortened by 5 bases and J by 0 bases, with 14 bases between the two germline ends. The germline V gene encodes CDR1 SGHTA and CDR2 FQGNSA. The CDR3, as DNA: TGTGCCAGCAGCCTATGGGGGGTAGGCTCCTACGAGCAGTACTTC. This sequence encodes CASSLWGVGSYEQYF.

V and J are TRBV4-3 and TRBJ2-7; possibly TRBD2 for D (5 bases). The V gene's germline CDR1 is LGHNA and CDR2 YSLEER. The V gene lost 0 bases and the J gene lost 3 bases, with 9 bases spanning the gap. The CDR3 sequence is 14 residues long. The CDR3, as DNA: TGCGCCAGCAGCCAAGACTTGGGAGACTACGAGCAGTACTTC. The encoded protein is CASSQDLGDYEQYF.

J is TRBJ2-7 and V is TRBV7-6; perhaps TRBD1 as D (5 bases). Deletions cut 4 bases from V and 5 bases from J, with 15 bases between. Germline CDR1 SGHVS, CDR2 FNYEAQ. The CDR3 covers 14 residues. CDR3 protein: CASSSMTVVDEQYF. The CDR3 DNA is TGTGCCAGCAGCTCGATGACAGTGGTTGACGAGCAGTACTTC.

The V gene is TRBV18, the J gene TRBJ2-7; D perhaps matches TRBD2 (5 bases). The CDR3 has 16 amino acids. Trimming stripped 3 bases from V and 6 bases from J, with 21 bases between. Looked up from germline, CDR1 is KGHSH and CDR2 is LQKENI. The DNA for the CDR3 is TGTGCCAGCTCACCCCCTTTGGCAGGCATCCGGGGCGAGCAGTACTTC. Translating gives CASSPPLAGIRGEQYF.

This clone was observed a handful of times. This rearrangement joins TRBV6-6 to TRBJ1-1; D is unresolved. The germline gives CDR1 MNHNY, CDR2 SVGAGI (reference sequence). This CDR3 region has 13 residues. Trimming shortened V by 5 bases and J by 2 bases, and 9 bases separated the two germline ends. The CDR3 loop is CASSLRPNTEAFF. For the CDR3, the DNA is TGTGCCAGCAGTCTCAGGCCCAACACTGAAGCTTTCTTT.

Here the CDR3 reads CANPGGPNTGELFF. The CDR3, as DNA: TGTGCCAACCCCGGGGGGCCGAACACCGGGGAGCTGTTTTTT. This chain uses TRBV6-5 with TRBJ2-2, with D possibly TRBD2 on 7 matching bases. V shed 10 bases and J shed 0 bases, with 12 bases lying between them. CDR1 is MNHEY and CDR2 is SVGAGI in the germline V gene. The CDR3 runs to 14 residues.

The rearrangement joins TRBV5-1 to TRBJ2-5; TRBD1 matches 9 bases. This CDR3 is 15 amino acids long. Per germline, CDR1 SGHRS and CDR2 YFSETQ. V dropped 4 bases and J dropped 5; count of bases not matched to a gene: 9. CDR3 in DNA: TGCGCCAGCAGCCCGGGACAGGGAAAGTTGGAGACCCAGTACTTC. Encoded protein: CASSPGQGKLETQYF.

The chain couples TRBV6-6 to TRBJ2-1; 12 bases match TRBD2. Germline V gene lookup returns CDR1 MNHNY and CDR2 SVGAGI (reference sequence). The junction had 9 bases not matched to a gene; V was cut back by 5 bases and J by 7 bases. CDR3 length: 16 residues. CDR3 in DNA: TGTGCCAGCAGTCGCCCTAGCGGGAGGGCCGTAAATGAGCAGTTCTTC. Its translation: CASSRPSGRAVNEQFF.

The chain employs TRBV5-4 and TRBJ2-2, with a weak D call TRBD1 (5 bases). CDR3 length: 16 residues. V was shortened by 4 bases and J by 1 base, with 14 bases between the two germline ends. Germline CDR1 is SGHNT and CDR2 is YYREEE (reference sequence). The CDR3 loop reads CASSDIQGLNTGELFF. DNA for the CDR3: TGTGCCAGCAGCGATATCCAGGGCCTGAACACCGGGGAGCTGTTTTTT. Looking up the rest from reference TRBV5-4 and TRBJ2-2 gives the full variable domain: ETGVTQSPTHLIKTRGQQVTLRCSSQSGHNTVSWYQQALGQGPQFIFQYYREEENGRGNFPPRFSGLQFPNYSSELNVNALELDDSALYLCASSDIQGLNTGELFFGEGSRLTVL.

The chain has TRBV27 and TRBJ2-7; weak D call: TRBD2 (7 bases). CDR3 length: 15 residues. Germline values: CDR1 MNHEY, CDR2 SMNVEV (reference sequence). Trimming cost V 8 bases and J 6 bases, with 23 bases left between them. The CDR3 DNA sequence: TGTGCCAGCGTCAGGACAGCGGGGCCTCCTGGCGAGCAGTACTTC. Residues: CASVRTAGPPGEQYF.

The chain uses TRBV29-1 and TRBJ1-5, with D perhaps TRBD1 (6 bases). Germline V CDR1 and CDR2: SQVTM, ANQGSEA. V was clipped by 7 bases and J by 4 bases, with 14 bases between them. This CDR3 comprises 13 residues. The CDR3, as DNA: TGCAGCGACGGACAGAATTTTAATCAGCCCCAGCATTTT. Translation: CSDGQNFNQPQHF.

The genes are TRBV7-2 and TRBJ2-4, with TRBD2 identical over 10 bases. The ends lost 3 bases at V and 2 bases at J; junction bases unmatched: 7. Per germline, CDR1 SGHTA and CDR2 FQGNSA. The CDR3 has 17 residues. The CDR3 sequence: CASSFASGSSPKNIQYF. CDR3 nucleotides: TGTGCCAGCAGCTTCGCTAGCGGGAGTTCTCCCAAAAACATTCAGTACTTC. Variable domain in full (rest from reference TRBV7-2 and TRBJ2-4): GAGVSQSPSNKVTEKGKDVELRCDPISGHTALYWYRQSLGQGLEFLIYFQGNSAPDKSGLPSDRFSAERTGGSVSTLTIQRTQQEDSAVYLCASSFASGSSPKNIQYFGAGTRLSVL.

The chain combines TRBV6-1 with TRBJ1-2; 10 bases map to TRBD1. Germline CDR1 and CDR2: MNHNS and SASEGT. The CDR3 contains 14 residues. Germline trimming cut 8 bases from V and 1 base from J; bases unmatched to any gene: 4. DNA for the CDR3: TGTGCCAGCGGGAGGACAGGGGGTAACTATGGCTACACCTTC. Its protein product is CASGRTGGNYGYTF.

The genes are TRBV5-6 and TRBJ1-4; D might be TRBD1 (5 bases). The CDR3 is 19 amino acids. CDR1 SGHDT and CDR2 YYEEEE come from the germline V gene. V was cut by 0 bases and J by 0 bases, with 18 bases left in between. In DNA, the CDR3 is TGTGCCAGCAGCTTGGTCGGCGGGACCCACCCTGCAACTAATGAAAAACTGTTTTTT. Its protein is CASSLVGGTHPATNEKLFF.

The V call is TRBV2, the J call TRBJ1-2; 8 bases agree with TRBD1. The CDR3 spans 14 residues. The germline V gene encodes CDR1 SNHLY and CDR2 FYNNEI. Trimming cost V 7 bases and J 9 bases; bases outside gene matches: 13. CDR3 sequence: CASNGQGSPYRYTF. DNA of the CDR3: TGTGCCAGCAACGGACAGGGATCCCCATATCGCTACACCTTC.

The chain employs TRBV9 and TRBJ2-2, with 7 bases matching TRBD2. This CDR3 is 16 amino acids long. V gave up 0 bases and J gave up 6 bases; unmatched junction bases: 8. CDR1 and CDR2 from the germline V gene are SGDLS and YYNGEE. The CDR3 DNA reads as TGTGCCAGCAGCGTAGATCTAGCCGGGAGGTCCGGGGAGCTGTTTTTT. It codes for CASSVDLAGRSGELFF.